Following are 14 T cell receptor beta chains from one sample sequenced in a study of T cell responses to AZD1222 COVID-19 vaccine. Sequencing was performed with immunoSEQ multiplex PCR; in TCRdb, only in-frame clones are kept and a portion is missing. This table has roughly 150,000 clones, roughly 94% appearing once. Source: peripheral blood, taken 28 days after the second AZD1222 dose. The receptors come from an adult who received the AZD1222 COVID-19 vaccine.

This CDR3 reads CASSIDRGSYGYTF. The CDR3 region has the DNA TGTGCCAGCAGCATAGACAGGGGGAGCTATGGCTACACCTTC. V is TRBV5-6 and J is TRBJ1-2; 9 nucleotides line up with TRBD1. This CDR3 contains 14 residues. The V and J ends lost 4 bases and 4 bases, in that order; junction bases with no gene match: 5. Germline CDR1 SGHDT, CDR2 YYEEEE.

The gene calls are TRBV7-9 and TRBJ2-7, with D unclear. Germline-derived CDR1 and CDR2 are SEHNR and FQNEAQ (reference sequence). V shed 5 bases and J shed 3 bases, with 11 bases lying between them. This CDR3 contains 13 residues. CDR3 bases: TGTGCCAGCAGCGCCCGGTATGACTACGAGCAGTACTTC. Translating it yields CASSARYDYEQYF.

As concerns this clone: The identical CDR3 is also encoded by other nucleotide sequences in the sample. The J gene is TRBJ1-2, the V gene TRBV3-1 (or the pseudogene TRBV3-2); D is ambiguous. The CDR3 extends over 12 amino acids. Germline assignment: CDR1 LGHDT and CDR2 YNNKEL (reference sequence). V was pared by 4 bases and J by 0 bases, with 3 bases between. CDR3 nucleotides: TGTGCCAGCAGCCTTACTAACTATGGCTACACCTTC. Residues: CASSLTNYGYTF.

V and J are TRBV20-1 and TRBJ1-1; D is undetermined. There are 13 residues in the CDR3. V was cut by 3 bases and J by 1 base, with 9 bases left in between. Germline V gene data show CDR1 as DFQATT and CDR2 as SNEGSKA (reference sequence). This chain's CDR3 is CSASDAGNTEAFF. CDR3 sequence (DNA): TGCAGTGCTAGTGATGCGGGGAACACTGAAGCTTTCTTT.

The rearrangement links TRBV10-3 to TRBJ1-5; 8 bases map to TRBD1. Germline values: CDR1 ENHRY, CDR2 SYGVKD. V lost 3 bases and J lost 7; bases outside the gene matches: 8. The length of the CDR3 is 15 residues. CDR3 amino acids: CAISDTGGSNQPQHF. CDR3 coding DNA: TGTGCCATCAGTGATACAGGGGGGAGTAACCAGCCCCAGCATTTT.

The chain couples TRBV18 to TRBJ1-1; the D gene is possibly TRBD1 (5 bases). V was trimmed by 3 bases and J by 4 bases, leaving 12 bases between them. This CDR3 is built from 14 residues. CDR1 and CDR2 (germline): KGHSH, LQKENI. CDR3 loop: CASSPVSGGTEAFF. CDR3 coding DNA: TGTGCCAGCTCACCGGTTAGCGGGGGCACTGAAGCTTTCTTT.

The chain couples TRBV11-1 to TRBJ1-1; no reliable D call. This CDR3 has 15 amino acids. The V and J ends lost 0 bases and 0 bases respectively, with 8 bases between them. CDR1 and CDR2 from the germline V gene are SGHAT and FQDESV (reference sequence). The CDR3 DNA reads TGTGCCAGCAGCTTAGCGAATTCCATGAACACTGAAGCTTTCTTT. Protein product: CASSLANSMNTEAFF.

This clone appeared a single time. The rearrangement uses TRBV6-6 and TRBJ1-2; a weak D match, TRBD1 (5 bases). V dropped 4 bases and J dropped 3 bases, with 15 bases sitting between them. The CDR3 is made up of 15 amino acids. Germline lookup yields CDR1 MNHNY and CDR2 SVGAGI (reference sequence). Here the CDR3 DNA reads TGTGCCAGCAGTTCGGGACGGGCACAGGACTATGGCTACACCTTC. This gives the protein CASSSGRAQDYGYTF.

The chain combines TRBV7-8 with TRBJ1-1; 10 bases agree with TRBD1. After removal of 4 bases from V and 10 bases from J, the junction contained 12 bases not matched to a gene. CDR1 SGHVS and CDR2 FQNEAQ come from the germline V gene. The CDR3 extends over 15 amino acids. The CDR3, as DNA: TGTGCCAGCAGCTCCCGACAGGGGGCGCAGGCTGCAGCTTTCTTT. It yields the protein CASSSRQGAQAAAFF.

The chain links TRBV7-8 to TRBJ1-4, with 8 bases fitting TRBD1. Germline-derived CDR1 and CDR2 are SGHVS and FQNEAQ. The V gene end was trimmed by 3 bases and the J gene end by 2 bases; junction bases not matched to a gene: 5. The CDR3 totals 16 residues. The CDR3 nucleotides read TGTGCCAGCAGCTTGGACAGGGTGCGGACTAATGAAAAACTGTTTTTT. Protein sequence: CASSLDRVRTNEKLFF. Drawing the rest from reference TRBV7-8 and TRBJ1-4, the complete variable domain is GAGVSQSPRYKVAKRGQDVALRCDPISGHVSLFWYQQALGQGPEFLTYFQNEAQLDKSGLPSDRFFAERPEGSVSTLKIQRTQQEDSAVYLCASSLDRVRTNEKLFFGSGTQLSVL.

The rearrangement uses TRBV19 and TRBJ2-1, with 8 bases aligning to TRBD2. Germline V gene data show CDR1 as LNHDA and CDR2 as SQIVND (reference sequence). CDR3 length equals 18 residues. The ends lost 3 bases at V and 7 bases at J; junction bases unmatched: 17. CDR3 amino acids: CASSISTYAGGARNEQFF. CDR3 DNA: TGTGCCAGTAGTATCTCAACTTATGCGGGAGGCGCTAGGAATGAGCAGTTCTTC.

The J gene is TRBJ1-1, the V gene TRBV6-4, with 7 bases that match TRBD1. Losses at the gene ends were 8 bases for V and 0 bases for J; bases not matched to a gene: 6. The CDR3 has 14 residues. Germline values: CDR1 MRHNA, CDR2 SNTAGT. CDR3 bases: TGTGCCAGCCGCGACAGGGCGATGAACACTGAAGCTTTCTTT. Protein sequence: CASRDRAMNTEAFF.

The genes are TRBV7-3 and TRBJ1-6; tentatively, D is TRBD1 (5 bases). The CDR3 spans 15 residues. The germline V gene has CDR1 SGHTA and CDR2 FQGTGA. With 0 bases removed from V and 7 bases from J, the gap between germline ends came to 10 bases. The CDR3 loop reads CASSLTGRSNSPLHF. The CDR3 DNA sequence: TGTGCCAGCAGCTTAACGGGACGGTCCAATTCACCCCTCCACTTT.

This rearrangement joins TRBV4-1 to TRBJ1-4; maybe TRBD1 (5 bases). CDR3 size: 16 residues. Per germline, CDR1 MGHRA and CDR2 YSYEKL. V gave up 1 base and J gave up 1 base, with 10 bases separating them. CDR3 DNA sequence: TGCGCCAGCAGCCAAGGGGTCGGGGGAACTAATGAAAAACTGTTTTTT. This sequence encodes CASSQGVGGTNEKLFF.